What follows are 32 T cell receptor beta chains derived from one specimen sequenced in a study of T-cell reconstitution after alpha-beta-depleted transplantation in children. A TCRbeta library incorporating unique molecular identifiers was prepared. Using its own MiXCR run on the PCR reads, TCRdb lists one record per CDR3 protein. This table has a few hundred thousand distinct CDR3 sequences, 20% to 30% appearing once. This sample comprised PBMCs, obtained before TCRalphabeta/CD19-depleted stem cell transplant. The receptors were sampled from a boy in the first two years of life with Wiskott-Aldrich syndrome, due to receive a stem cell transplant.

This clonotype was seen only a few times. V is TRBV5-6 and J is TRBJ2-1; 8 bases match TRBD1. Germline loops: CDR1 SGHDT, CDR2 YYEEEE. The trim removed 0 bases at V and 4 bases at J, leaving 3 bases unmatched. The CDR3 extends over 15 amino acids. CDR3 DNA sequence: TGTGCCAGCAGCTTGGAGGACAGGGTGTACAATGAGCAGTTCTTC. Encoded protein: CASSLEDRVYNEQFF.

The V gene is TRBV24-1, the J gene TRBJ2-5, with D tentatively TRBD2 (5 bases). The CDR3 sequence is 16 residues long. Trimming stripped 2 bases from V and 7 bases from J, with 19 bases between. Germline V gene data show CDR1 as KGHDR and CDR2 as SFDVKD. Here the CDR3 DNA reads TGTGCCACCAGTGATTCGAGCGGAGTTATAGGTTGGACCCAGTACTTC. Residues: CATSDSSGVIGWTQYF.

The chain combines TRBV5-1 with TRBJ1-1; no firm D call. Germline-derived CDR1 and CDR2 are SGHRS and YFSETQ. The CDR3 loop spans 13 amino acids. Trimming removed 5 bases at V and 1 base at J, with 9 bases between. In nucleotides, the CDR3 is TGCGCCAGCAGTCTCGACTGGAACACTGAAGCTTTCTTT. It translates to CASSLDWNTEAFF.

This chain's CDR3 is CASSFSDAYEQFF. In DNA form, the CDR3 reads TGCGCCAGCAGCTTTTCCGACGCGTATGAGCAGTTCTTC. The chain combines TRBV5-1 with TRBJ2-1; no definite D call. CDR3 length: 13 residues. V dropped 2 bases and J dropped 8 bases, with 11 bases sitting between them. The germline CDR1 and CDR2 sequences are SGHRS and YFSETQ.

V is TRBV6-1 and J is TRBJ1-6; 8 nucleotides line up with TRBD1. CDR3 length: 13 residues. Germline-derived CDR1 and CDR2 are MNHNS and SASEGT. J was trimmed by 14 bases and V by 5 bases; bases with no gene match: 8. The CDR3 DNA reads TGTGCCAGCAGTAGGACAGGGACTTCGACCCTCCACTTT. Amino acid sequence: CASSRTGTSTLHF.

This clonotype was found a few times. The CDR3 here is CASSVGLAGGQETQYF. In DNA, the CDR3 is TGTGCCAGCAGCGTGGGACTAGCGGGAGGGCAGGAGACCCAGTACTTC. The chain couples TRBV9 to TRBJ2-5; 16 bases map to TRBD2. The length of the CDR3 is 16 residues. Germline values: CDR1 SGDLS, CDR2 YYNGEE. The V gene end was trimmed by 2 bases and the J gene end by 5 bases; junction bases not matched to a gene: 3.

Comments on this clonotype: The junction and the germline gene differ at one end; a read error may be behind it. J is TRBJ2-5 and V is TRBV5-1; D is ambiguous. Germline CDR1 reads SGHRS; CDR2 reads YFSETQ. This CDR3 spans 14 amino acids. The CDR3 spells CASSLGLGQETQYF. CDR3 in DNA: TGTGCCAGCAGCTTAGGTTTGGGCCAAGAGACCCAGTACTTC.

The V gene is TRBV6-1, the J gene TRBJ2-3, with TRBD2 identical over 7 bases. Germline CDR1 is MNHNS and CDR2 is SASEGT. The length of the CDR3 is 15 residues. Trimming took 7 bases from V and 2 from J; bases not matched to a gene: 9. CDR3 residues: CASTRGGEPTDTQYF. The CDR3 coding sequence is TGTGCCAGCACTAGGGGAGGGGAACCCACAGATACGCAGTATTTT.

The chain recombines TRBV5-1 with TRBJ2-7; a weak D match, TRBD1 (5 bases). This CDR3 region has 14 residues. Germline lookup yields CDR1 SGHRS and CDR2 YFSETQ. Trimming left V 2 bases short and J 2 bases short, with 11 bases between. DNA of the CDR3: TGCGCCAGCAGCTTCAGGGAAGGGACCTACGAGCAGTACTTC. Its translation is CASSFREGTYEQYF.

V gene TRBV29-1 combines with J gene TRBJ2-3, with a possible D match to TRBD2 (5 bases). Per germline, CDR1 SQVTM and CDR2 ANQGSEA. V lost 3 bases and J 4 bases, leaving 8 bases between the germline ends. The CDR3 consists of 12 residues. The CDR3 nucleotides read TGCAGCGTTGAGAGGGTGGCAGATACGCAGTATTTT. Protein: CSVERVADTQYF.

This chain connects TRBV20-1 to TRBJ2-3, with a possible D match to TRBD1 (5 bases). V lost 0 bases, J lost 7 bases, and 14 bases lay in between. The CDR3 spans 14 residues. Germline V CDR1 and CDR2: DFQATT, SNEGSKA (reference sequence). CDR3 protein: CSARDSQGGNTQYF. The CDR3 nucleotides read TGCAGTGCTAGAGATAGCCAGGGTGGAAATACGCAGTATTTT.

CDR3 residues: CSVPVEDTQYF. DNA of the CDR3: TGCAGTGTTCCGGTAGAAGATACGCAGTATTTT. The rearrangement links TRBV20-1 to TRBJ2-3; D not resolved. Germline CDR1 reads DFQATT; CDR2 reads SNEGSKA (reference sequence). V was clipped by 7 bases and J by 5 bases, with 10 bases between them. This CDR3 region has 11 residues.

The V and J genes are TRBV7-8 and TRBJ2-7, with a weak D call TRBD2 (5 bases). Germline V gives CDR1 SGHVS, CDR2 FQNEAQ. This CDR3 spans 13 amino acids. V gave up 4 bases and J gave up 3 bases, with 10 bases separating them. The CDR3 spells CASSWEGLYEQYF. In DNA form, the CDR3 reads TGTGCCAGCAGCTGGGAAGGACTCTACGAGCAGTACTTC.

This chain links TRBV5-1 with TRBJ1-5; no definite D call. Germline assignment: CDR1 SGHRS and CDR2 YFSETQ. The CDR3 contains 15 residues. Deletions cut 0 bases from V and 6 bases from J, with 13 bases between. This CDR3 is CASSLGGLALQPQHF. CDR3 nucleotides: TGCGCCAGCAGCTTGGGGGGTTTAGCGCTTCAGCCCCAGCATTTT.

This clonotype has just a few counts. This sequence joins TRBV28 and TRBJ2-1; 8 nucleotides align to TRBD1. CDR3 size: 15 residues. Germline CDR1 reads MDHEN; CDR2 reads SYDVKM. V trimming: 5 bases; J trimming: 8 bases; junction bases outside the gene matches: 11. CDR3 sequence reads: CASSPVDRDFDEQFF. The CDR3 region has the DNA TGTGCCAGCAGTCCCGTGGACAGGGATTTCGATGAGCAGTTCTTC.

This clonotype was counted a few times. The V gene is TRBV12-3 or TRBV12-4, the J gene TRBJ2-2; 13 bases map to TRBD2. V gave up 5 bases and J gave up 7 bases; unmatched junction bases: 7. CDR3 length: 16 residues. CDR3 coding DNA: TGTGCCAGCAGTCCAGGACTAGCGGGGGACGACGGGGAGCTGTTTTTT. It translates to CASSPGLAGDDGELFF.

A word on this clonotype: A much larger clonotype is one base distant, so this may be a read error. The chain links TRBV15 to TRBJ2-7; D is unclear. The CDR3 runs to 15 residues. The germline CDR1 and CDR2 sequences are LNHNV and YYDKDF (reference sequence). Between the trimmed V and J ends, which lost 1 base and 3 bases, there was a span of 13 bases. The DNA for the CDR3 is TGTGCCACCAGCAGAGGAGAGCGACTCGGCTACGAGCAGTACTTC. Translation: CATSRGERLGYEQYF.

Note on this clonotype: The junction shows a germline mismatch at one end, possibly a read error. The chain employs TRBV20-1 and TRBJ2-1, with 14 bases fitting TRBD2. Germline values: CDR1 DFQATT, CDR2 SNEGSKA (reference sequence). The CDR3 sequence is 18 residues long. CDR3 loop: CSASEFGTSGSSSNEQFF. DNA of the CDR3: TGCAGTGCTAGCGAATTCGGGACTAGCGGGAGCTCCTCCAATGAGCAGTTCTTC.

The sample holds a few counts of this clonotype. The chain carries TRBV12-3 or TRBV12-4 and TRBJ2-3, with 7 bases fitting TRBD2. The length of the CDR3 is 18 residues. Trimming removed 5 bases from V and 0 bases from J; junction bases left unmatched: 14. The CDR3 region is CASSPNPGLRSSTDTQYF. For the CDR3, the DNA is TGTGCCAGCAGTCCCAACCCGGGACTAAGGTCTAGCACAGATACGCAGTATTTT.

This clonotype was observed a handful of times. The chain has TRBV24-1 and TRBJ2-1; possible D gene TRBD2, 6 bases. There are 14 residues in the CDR3. Germline CDR1 KGHDR, CDR2 SFDVKD. Trimming removed 11 bases at V and 2 bases at J, with 15 bases between. The DNA for the CDR3 is TGTGCCATCGTCGGGAGTAGAGCCTACAATGAGCAGTTCTTC. Translation: CAIVGSRAYNEQFF.

The rearrangement uses TRBV7-9 and TRBJ2-4; D gene ambiguous. Germline V CDR1 and CDR2: SEHNR, FQNEAQ (reference sequence). The CDR3 contains 15 residues. The V and J ends lost 2 bases and 1 base respectively, with 9 bases between them. CDR3 region: CASSLNGGAKNIQYF. The CDR3 bases are TGTGCCAGCAGCTTAAACGGTGGGGCCAAAAACATTCAGTACTTC.

This chain uses TRBV27 with TRBJ2-4; 15 bases match TRBD2. The V gene's germline CDR1 is MNHEY and CDR2 SMNVEV (reference sequence). J lost 3 bases, V lost 5 bases, and 11 bases had no gene match. CDR3 size: 19 residues. The CDR3 sequence is CASSPRGTSGRSDKNIQYF. CDR3 DNA: TGTGCCAGCAGTCCTCGCGGGACTAGCGGGAGGAGTGACAAAAACATTCAGTACTTC.

This clonotype was recorded a few times. The J gene is TRBJ2-4, the V gene TRBV6-6; 8 bases map to TRBD2. Germline values: CDR1 MNHNY, CDR2 SVGAGI (reference sequence). V shed 5 bases and J 9 bases; nucleotides not matched to a gene: 6. This CDR3 is built from 13 residues. The CDR3 spells CASSPGTSIIQYF. CDR3 nucleotide sequence: TGTGCCAGCAGTCCCGGGACTAGTATCATTCAGTACTTC.

This clonotype was seen a handful of times. The chain employs TRBV20-1 and TRBJ2-3; D possibly corresponds to TRBD1 (6 bases). Trimming took off 6 bases at V and 2 bases at J, with 15 bases between the two ends. This CDR3 has 14 amino acids. The germline CDR1 and CDR2 sequences are DFQATT and SNEGSKA (reference sequence). The DNA of the CDR3 is TGCAGTGCCCTGCAGGGGAGAGTCACAGATACGCAGTATTTT. This gives the protein CSALQGRVTDTQYF.

In this sample, this clonotype turned up a few times. This chain connects TRBV10-3 to TRBJ1-1; TRBD1 aligns across 9 bases. Trimming cost V 3 bases and J 5 bases; bases outside gene matches: 4. The CDR3 length is 14 residues. Germline CDR1 and CDR2: ENHRY and SYGVKD. The CDR3 protein is CAISDTGGLTEAFF. CDR3 DNA sequence: TGTGCCATCAGTGACACAGGGGGCTTGACTGAAGCTTTCTTT.

This chain connects TRBV5-5 to TRBJ2-2; D may be TRBD1 (5 bases). V lost 5 bases and J lost 4, with 18 bases in between. Per germline, CDR1 SGHKS and CDR2 YYEKEE (reference sequence). This CDR3 has 16 residues. Here the CDR3 reads CASRYDSTAGTGELFF. The DNA for the CDR3 is TGTGCCAGCAGATATGACAGTACCGCTGGCACCGGGGAGCTGTTTTTT.

There are a few counts of this clonotype. The chain links TRBV13 to TRBJ2-1; 8 positions agree with TRBD1. CDR1 and CDR2 (germline): PRHDT, FYEKMQ (reference sequence). The CDR3 length is 15 residues. V dropped 0 bases and J dropped 3; count of bases not matched to a gene: 1. CDR3 DNA sequence: TGTGCCAGCAGCTTAGGACAGGGGGTCTACAATGAGCAGTTCTTC. Encoded protein: CASSLGQGVYNEQFF.

V usage is TRBV12-5 and J usage is TRBJ2-3; TRBD1 matches 9 bases. This CDR3 region has 14 residues. Germline trimming cut 3 bases from V and 4 bases from J; bases unmatched to any gene: 2. The germline gives CDR1 LGHNT, CDR2 FRNRAP. The CDR3, as DNA: TGTGCTAGTGGTTTACAGGGGGCTGCAGATACGCAGTATTTT. It translates to CASGLQGAADTQYF.

This clonotype was seen a few times. For the CDR3, the DNA is TGTGCCACCAGTGATCGACTAGCGGGGGATGAGCAGTTCTTC. Protein product: CATSDRLAGDEQFF. The rearrangement joins TRBV24-1 to TRBJ2-1, with 12 bases identical to TRBD2. Germline CDR1 is KGHDR and CDR2 is SFDVKD. Losses at the gene ends were 3 bases for V and 8 bases for J; bases not matched to a gene: 1. This CDR3 comprises 14 residues.

The V and J genes are TRBV4-1 and TRBJ1-1; D may be TRBD1 (5 bases). V lost 4 bases, J lost 5 bases, and 17 bases lay in between. This CDR3 is 15 amino acids long. CDR1 and CDR2 from the germline V gene are MGHRA and YSYEKL. DNA for the CDR3: TGCGCCAGCAGCCCCAGGCGGGGCTTGGGAACTGAAGCTTTCTTT. Amino acid sequence: CASSPRRGLGTEAFF.

This clonotype appeared many times. This chain joins TRBV5-1 and TRBJ2-7; TRBD1 or TRBD2 may be the D gene (6 bases each). V shed 3 bases and J shed 7 bases, with 17 bases lying between them. Germline V gives CDR1 SGHRS, CDR2 YFSETQ. The CDR3 runs to 14 residues. The DNA for the CDR3 is TGCGCCAGCAGCTCGGGGGCATCCGCAAGGGAGCAGTACTTC. Translated, it gives CASSSGASAREQYF.

V is TRBV5-1 and J is TRBJ2-1; 11 bases fit TRBD2. Trimming cost V 4 bases and J 0 bases; bases outside gene matches: 12. The CDR3 is made up of 19 amino acids. Germline values: CDR1 SGHRS, CDR2 YFSETQ. Here the CDR3 reads CASSLLAGERGSSYNEQFF. The CDR3, as DNA: TGCGCCAGCAGCCTACTAGCGGGAGAGCGAGGGAGCTCCTACAATGAGCAGTTCTTC.